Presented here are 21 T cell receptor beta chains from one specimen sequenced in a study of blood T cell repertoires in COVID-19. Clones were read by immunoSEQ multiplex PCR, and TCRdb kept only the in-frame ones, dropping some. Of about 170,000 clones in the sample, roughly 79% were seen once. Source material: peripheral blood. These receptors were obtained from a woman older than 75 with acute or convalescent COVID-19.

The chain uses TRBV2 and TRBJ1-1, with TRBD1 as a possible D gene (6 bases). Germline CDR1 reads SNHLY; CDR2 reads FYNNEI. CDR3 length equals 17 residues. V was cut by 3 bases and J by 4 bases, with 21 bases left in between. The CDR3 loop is CASSERGAQLRVTEAFF. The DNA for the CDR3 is TGTGCCAGCAGTGAGCGGGGGGCGCAGCTCAGGGTCACTGAAGCTTTCTTT.

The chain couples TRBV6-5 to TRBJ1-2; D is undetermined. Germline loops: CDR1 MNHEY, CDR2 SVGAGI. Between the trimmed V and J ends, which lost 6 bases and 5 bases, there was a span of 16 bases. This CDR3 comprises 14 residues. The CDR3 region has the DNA TGTGCCAGCAGAGCAAGGAGCCAGCGATATGGCTACACCTTC. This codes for CASRARSQRYGYTF.

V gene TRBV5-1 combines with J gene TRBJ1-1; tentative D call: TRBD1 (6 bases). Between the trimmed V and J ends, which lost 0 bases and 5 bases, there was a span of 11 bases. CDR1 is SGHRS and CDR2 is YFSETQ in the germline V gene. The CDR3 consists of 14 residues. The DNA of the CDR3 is TGCGCCAGCAGCTTGGACAGGGTTACTACTGAAGCTTTCTTT. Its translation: CASSLDRVTTEAFF. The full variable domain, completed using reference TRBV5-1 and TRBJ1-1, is KAGVTQTPRYLIKTRGQQVTLSCSPISGHRSVSWYQQTPGQGLQFLFEYFSETQRNKGNFPGRFSGRQFSNSRSEMNVSTLELGDSALYLCASSLDRVTTEAFFGQGTRLTVV.

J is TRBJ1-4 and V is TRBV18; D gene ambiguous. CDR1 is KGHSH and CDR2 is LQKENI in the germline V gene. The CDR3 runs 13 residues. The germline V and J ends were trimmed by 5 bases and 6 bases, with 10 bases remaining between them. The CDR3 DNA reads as TGTGCCAGCTCAGGGCAGAATGATGAAAAACTGTTTTTT. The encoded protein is CASSGQNDEKLFF.

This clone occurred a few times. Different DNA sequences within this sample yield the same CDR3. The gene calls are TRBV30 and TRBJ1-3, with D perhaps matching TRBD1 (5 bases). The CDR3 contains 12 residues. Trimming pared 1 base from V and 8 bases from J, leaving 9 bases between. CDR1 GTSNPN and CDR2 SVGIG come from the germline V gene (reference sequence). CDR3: CAWSAWGDTIYF. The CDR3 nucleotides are TGTGCCTGGAGTGCTTGGGGGGACACCATATATTTT.

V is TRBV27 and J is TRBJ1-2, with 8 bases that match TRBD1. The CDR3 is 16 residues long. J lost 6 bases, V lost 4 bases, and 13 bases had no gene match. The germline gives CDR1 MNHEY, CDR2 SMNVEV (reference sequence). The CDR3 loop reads CASSSGRGLPLNGYTF. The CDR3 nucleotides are TGTGCCAGCAGTTCGGGCAGGGGGCTCCCTCTGAATGGCTACACCTTC.

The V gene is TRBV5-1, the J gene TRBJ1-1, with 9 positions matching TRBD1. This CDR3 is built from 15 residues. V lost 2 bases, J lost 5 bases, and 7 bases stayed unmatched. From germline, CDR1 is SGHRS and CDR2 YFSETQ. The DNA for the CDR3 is TGCGCCAGCAGCTTAACAGGGGGCTGGGCGACTGAAGCTTTCTTT. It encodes CASSLTGGWATEAFF.

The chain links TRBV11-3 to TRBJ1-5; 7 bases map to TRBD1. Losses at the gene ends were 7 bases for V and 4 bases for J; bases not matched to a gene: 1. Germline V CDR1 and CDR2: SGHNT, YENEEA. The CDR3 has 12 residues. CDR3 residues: CASKGANQPQHF. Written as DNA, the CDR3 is TGTGCCAGCAAGGGGGCAAATCAGCCCCAGCATTTT.

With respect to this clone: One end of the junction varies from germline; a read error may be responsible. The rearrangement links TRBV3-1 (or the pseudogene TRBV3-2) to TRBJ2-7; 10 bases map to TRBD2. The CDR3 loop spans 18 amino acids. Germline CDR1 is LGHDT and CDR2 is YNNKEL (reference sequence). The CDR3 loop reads CVSSQDASGRYWSYEQYF. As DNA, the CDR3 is TGTGTCAGCAGCCAAGATGCTAGCGGGAGATACTGGTCGTACGAGCAGTACTTC.

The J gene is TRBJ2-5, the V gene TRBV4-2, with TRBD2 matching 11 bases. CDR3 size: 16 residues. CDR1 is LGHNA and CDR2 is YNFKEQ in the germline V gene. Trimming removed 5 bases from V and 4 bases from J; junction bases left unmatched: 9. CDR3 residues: CASSARVAGGGETQYF. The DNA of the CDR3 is TGTGCCAGCAGCGCTCGGGTAGCGGGGGGGGGAGAGACCCAGTACTTC.

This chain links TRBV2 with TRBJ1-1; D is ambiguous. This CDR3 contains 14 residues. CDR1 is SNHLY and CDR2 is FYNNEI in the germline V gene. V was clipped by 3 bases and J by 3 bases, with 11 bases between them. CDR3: CASSDEGTDTEAFF. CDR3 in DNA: TGTGCCAGCAGTGATGAGGGTACGGACACTGAAGCTTTCTTT.

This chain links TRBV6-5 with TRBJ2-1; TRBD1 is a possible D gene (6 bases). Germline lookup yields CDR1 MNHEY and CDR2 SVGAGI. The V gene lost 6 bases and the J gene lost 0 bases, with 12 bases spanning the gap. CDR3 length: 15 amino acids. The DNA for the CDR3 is TGTGCCAGCAGCCAGGACAGTTCCTCCTACAATGAGCAGTTCTTC. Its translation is CASSQDSSSYNEQFF.

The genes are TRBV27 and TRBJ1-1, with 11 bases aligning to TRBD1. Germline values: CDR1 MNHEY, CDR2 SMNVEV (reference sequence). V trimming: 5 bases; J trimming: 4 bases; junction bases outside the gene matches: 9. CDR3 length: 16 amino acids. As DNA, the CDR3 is TGTGCCAGCAGTCGGGTCCCGGGGACAGGGGGCACTGAAGCTTTCTTT. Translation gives CASSRVPGTGGTEAFF.

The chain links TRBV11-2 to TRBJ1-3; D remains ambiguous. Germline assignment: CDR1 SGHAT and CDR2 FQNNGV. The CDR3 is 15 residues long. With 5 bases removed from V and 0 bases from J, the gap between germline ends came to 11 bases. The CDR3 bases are TGTGCCAGCAGCACAGACCCCCTCTCTGGAAACACCATATATTTT. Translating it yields CASSTDPLSGNTIYF.

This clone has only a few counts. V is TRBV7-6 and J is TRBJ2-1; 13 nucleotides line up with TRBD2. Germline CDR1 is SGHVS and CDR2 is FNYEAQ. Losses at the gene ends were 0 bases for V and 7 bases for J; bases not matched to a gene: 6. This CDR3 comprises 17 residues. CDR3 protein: CASSLAGGTSGTNEQFF. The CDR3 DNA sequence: TGTGCCAGCAGCTTAGCAGGGGGGACTAGCGGGACAAATGAGCAGTTCTTC.

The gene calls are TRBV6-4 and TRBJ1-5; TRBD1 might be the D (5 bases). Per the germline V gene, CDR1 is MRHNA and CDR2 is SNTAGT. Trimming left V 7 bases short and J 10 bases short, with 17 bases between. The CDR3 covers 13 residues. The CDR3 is CASTGGLDGPQHF. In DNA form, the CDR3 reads TGTGCCAGCACGGGGGGGTTGGATGGACCCCAGCATTTT.

In DNA form, the CDR3 reads TGTGCCAGCAGCCCGGCCCCCTCGAGGGTTGGAAATGAGCAGTTCTTC. Translation gives CASSPAPSRVGNEQFF. The chain combines TRBV11-2 with TRBJ2-1; possibly TRBD2 for D (5 bases). Trimming removed 5 bases at V and 7 bases at J, with 21 bases between. The CDR3 is 16 residues long. The V gene's germline CDR1 is SGHAT and CDR2 FQNNGV.

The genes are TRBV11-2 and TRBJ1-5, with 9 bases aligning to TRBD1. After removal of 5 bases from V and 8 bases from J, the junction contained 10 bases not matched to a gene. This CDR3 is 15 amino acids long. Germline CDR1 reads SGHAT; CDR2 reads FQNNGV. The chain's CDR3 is CASSPQGAKGEPQHF. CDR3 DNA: TGTGCCAGCAGCCCACAGGGGGCGAAGGGGGAGCCCCAGCATTTT. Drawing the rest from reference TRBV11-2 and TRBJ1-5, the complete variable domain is EAGVAQSPRYKIIEKRQSVAFWCNPISGHATLYWYQQILGQGPKLLIQFQNNGVVDDSQLPKDRFSAERLKGVDSTLKIQPAKLEDSAVYLCASSPQGAKGEPQHFGDGTRLSIL.

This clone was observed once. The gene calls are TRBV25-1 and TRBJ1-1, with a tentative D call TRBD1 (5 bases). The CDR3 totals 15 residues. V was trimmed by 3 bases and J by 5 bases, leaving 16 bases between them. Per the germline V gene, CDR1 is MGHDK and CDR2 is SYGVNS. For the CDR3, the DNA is TGTGCCAGCAGTGAGGGACTTCCTGGAAAAACTGAAGCTTTCTTT. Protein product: CASSEGLPGKTEAFF. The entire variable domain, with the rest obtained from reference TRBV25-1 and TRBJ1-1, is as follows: EADIYQTPRYLVIGTGKKITLECSQTMGHDKMYWYQQDPGMELHLIHYSYGVNSTEKGDLSSESTVSRIRTEHFPLTLESARPSHTSQYLCASSEGLPGKTEAFFGQGTRLTVV.

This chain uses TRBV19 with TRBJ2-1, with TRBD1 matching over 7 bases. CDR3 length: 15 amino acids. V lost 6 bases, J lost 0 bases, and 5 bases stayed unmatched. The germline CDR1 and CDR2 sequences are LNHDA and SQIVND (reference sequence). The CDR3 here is CASRIQGFSYNEQFF. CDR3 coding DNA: TGTGCCAGTAGGATACAGGGGTTCTCCTACAATGAGCAGTTCTTC.

CDR3 coding DNA: TGTGCCAGCAGCTTAGTAGGGCTAGCGGGAGCAGATGAGCAGTTCTTC. It codes for CASSLVGLAGADEQFF. The chain links TRBV7-6 to TRBJ2-1; 10 nucleotides line up with TRBD2. The CDR3 is 16 residues long. V shed 1 base and J 8 bases; nucleotides not matched to a gene: 8. CDR1 and CDR2 (germline): SGHVS, FNYEAQ.